A single sample gave rise to the 17 T cell receptor beta chains below, sequenced in a study of PD-L1 blockade in urothelial cancer. Assay used: immunoSEQ multiplex PCR; TCRdb lists only in-frame clones, some missing. Of 68,000 or so clones in the sample, about four fifths were seen once. Time point specified: pretreatment peripheral blood. Sequences were derived from PBMCs, sampled around atezolizumab (anti-PD-L1) treatment. These receptors were obtained from a man in his 70s with urothelial cancer.

The chain combines TRBV7-9 with TRBJ1-4; 7 nucleotides align to TRBD1. The CDR3 totals 15 residues. Germline lookup yields CDR1 SEHNR and CDR2 FQNEAQ (reference sequence). V lost 0 bases to trimming and J lost 8 bases; unmatched junction nucleotides: 6. This chain's CDR3 is CASSLAEGAGEKLFF. The CDR3 bases are TGTGCCAGCAGCTTAGCAGAGGGGGCCGGGGAAAAACTGTTTTTT.

The CDR3 region is CASSQDPQGAYNEQFF. CDR3 coding DNA: TGTGCCAGCAGCCAAGATCCCCAGGGGGCCTACAATGAGCAGTTCTTC. The chain combines TRBV4-2 with TRBJ2-1; 7 positions agree with TRBD1. The V gene end was trimmed by 0 bases and the J gene end by 2 bases; junction bases not matched to a gene: 4. Germline-derived CDR1 and CDR2 are LGHNA and YNFKEQ. The CDR3 loop spans 16 amino acids.

J is TRBJ1-1 and V is TRBV6-4, with D uncertain. In germline, CDR1 is MRHNA, CDR2 SNTAGT. The CDR3 runs to 13 residues. The V end was cut by 4 bases, the J end by 5 bases, with 11 bases between. The CDR3 DNA is TGTGCCAGCAGTGTTAGCCCGGGGACTGAAGCTTTCTTT. It is translated as CASSVSPGTEAFF.

This chain connects TRBV6-1 to TRBJ2-3; the D gene is possibly TRBD2 (6 bases). CDR1 is MNHNS and CDR2 is SASEGT in the germline V gene. Deletions cut 0 bases from V and 2 bases from J, with 12 bases between. The CDR3 runs 16 residues. CDR3 DNA sequence: TGTGCCAGCAGTGAAGCGAAGCGGGTTTACACAGATACGCAGTATTTT. This gives the protein CASSEAKRVYTDTQYF.

This clone was observed once. This chain uses TRBV7-3 with TRBJ2-5, with a tentative D call TRBD2 (5 bases). CDR3 length: 13 residues. The V gene's germline CDR1 is SGHTA and CDR2 FQGTGA. V dropped 1 base and J dropped 5 bases, with 8 bases sitting between them. CDR3 nucleotide sequence: TGTGCCAGCAGCTTAAATTGGGAGGAGACCCAGTACTTC. It specifies CASSLNWEETQYF.

The chain carries TRBV18 and TRBJ1-1, with TRBD1 matching over 7 bases. The CDR3 consists of 17 residues. In germline, CDR1 is KGHSH, CDR2 LQKENI. Trimming removed 1 base from V and 2 bases from J; junction bases left unmatched: 10. CDR3 coding DNA: TGTGCCAGCTCACCACGAGGTCTGGGACAGAGCAACACTGAAGCTTTCTTT. This encodes CASSPRGLGQSNTEAFF.

This chain connects TRBV11-3 to TRBJ1-2, with D possibly matching TRBD1 (6 bases). V shed 3 bases and J shed 1 base, with 6 bases lying between them. This CDR3 has 13 residues. The germline gives CDR1 SGHNT, CDR2 YENEEA. CDR3 DNA sequence: TGTGCCAGCAGCTTGGGACATAACTATGGCTACACCTTC. This gives the protein CASSLGHNYGYTF.

This chain connects TRBV6-5 to TRBJ1-3; D call uncertain. The V end was cut by 6 bases, the J end by 0 bases, with 9 bases between. CDR3 length equals 14 residues. Germline CDR1 and CDR2: MNHEY and SVGAGI. Here the CDR3 DNA reads TGTGCCAGCAGGAGGGTGTTCTCTGGAAACACCATATATTTT. Translating it yields CASRRVFSGNTIYF.

The V and J genes are TRBV18 and TRBJ2-1, with D perhaps matching TRBD2 (6 bases). Germline V lookup: CDR1 KGHSH, CDR2 LQKENI. The CDR3 is made up of 16 amino acids. V shed 2 bases and J shed 0 bases, with 11 bases lying between them. The CDR3 spells CASSPWGGNSYNEQFF. Written as DNA, the CDR3 is TGTGCCAGCTCACCATGGGGCGGGAACTCCTACAATGAGCAGTTCTTC.

The chain uses TRBV10-3 and TRBJ1-5; 7 bases map to TRBD1. The junction had 1 base not matched to a gene; V was cut back by 6 bases and J by 2 bases. The CDR3 is 13 residues long. CDR1 and CDR2 from the germline V gene are ENHRY and SYGVKD. CDR3: CAIRGQGNQPQHF. CDR3 nucleotides: TGTGCCATCAGAGGACAGGGCAATCAGCCCCAGCATTTT.

V gene TRBV27 combines with J gene TRBJ2-2, with 9 bases matching TRBD1. V lost 6 bases and J lost 5; bases outside the gene matches: 4. The CDR3 is made up of 14 amino acids. CDR1 MNHEY and CDR2 SMNVEV come from the germline V gene (reference sequence). The CDR3 loop reads CASRQTGGTGELFF. The DNA of the CDR3 is TGTGCCAGCAGGCAGACAGGGGGTACCGGGGAGCTGTTTTTT.

This chain joins TRBV27 and TRBJ2-1, with 8 bases identical to TRBD1. The germline gives CDR1 MNHEY, CDR2 SMNVEV (reference sequence). Germline trimming cut 4 bases from V and 1 base from J; bases unmatched to any gene: 6. The CDR3 is made up of 16 amino acids. DNA of the CDR3: TGTGCCAGCAGTTCAAATACAGGGGGTTCCTACAATGAGCAGTTCTTC. It yields the protein CASSSNTGGSYNEQFF.

The chain joins TRBV19 to TRBJ2-1, with TRBD2 matching 7 bases. This CDR3 spans 16 amino acids. Germline CDR1 LNHDA, CDR2 SQIVND (reference sequence). V lost 7 bases and J lost 4; bases outside the gene matches: 13. This CDR3 reads CASTDTSDPVYNEQFF. DNA of the CDR3: TGTGCCAGTACCGATACTAGCGACCCGGTATACAATGAGCAGTTCTTC.

The rearrangement joins TRBV14 to TRBJ1-1; D may be TRBD1 (6 bases). The length of the CDR3 is 13 residues. Per germline, CDR1 SGHDN and CDR2 FVKESK. Trimming stripped 3 bases from V and 1 base from J, with 6 bases between. The CDR3 DNA follows: TGTGCCAGCAGCCAGACAGGGAACACTGAAGCTTTCTTT. It is translated as CASSQTGNTEAFF.

This clone was detected a few times. This rearrangement joins TRBV5-4 to TRBJ2-5, with 8 positions matching TRBD2. V lost 4 bases, J lost 0 bases, and 8 bases stayed unmatched. The CDR3 has 16 amino acids. Germline V gives CDR1 SGHNT, CDR2 YYREEE (reference sequence). CDR3 region: CASSRFGGEDQETQYF. The DNA of the CDR3 is TGTGCCAGCAGCCGTTTCGGGGGGGAGGACCAAGAGACCCAGTACTTC.

The J gene is TRBJ1-1, the V gene TRBV7-8, with D hard to call. V was pared by 8 bases and J by 6 bases, with 25 bases between. CDR3 length equals 16 residues. Germline loops: CDR1 SGHVS, CDR2 FQNEAQ. CDR3 sequence: CASLREVNRQSPEAFF. CDR3 DNA sequence: TGTGCCAGCCTCCGGGAGGTAAACCGGCAAAGCCCTGAAGCTTTCTTT.

V and J are TRBV7-2 and TRBJ2-5, with a possible D match to TRBD1 (7 bases). Trimming removed 3 bases at V and 2 bases at J, with 16 bases between. The CDR3 is made up of 16 amino acids. Germline-derived CDR1 and CDR2 are SGHTA and FQGNSA. As DNA, the CDR3 is TGTGCCAGCAGCTTGACAGGGCGTCGGGGGCAAGAGACCCAGTACTTC. This codes for CASSLTGRRGQETQYF.